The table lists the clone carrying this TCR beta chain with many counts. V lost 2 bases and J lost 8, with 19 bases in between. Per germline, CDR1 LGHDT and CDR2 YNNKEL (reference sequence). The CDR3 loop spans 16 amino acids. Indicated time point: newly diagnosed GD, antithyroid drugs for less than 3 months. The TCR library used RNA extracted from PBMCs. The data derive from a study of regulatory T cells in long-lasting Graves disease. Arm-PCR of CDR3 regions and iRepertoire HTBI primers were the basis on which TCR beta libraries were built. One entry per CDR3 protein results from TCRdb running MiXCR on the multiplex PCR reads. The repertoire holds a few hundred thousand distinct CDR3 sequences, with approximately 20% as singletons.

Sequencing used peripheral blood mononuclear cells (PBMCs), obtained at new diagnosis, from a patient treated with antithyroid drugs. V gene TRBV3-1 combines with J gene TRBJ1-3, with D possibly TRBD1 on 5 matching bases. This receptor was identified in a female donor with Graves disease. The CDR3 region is CASSQQTWTSGYTIYF. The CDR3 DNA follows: TGTGCCAGCAGCCAACAGACTTGGACAAGCGGCTACACCATATATTTT.